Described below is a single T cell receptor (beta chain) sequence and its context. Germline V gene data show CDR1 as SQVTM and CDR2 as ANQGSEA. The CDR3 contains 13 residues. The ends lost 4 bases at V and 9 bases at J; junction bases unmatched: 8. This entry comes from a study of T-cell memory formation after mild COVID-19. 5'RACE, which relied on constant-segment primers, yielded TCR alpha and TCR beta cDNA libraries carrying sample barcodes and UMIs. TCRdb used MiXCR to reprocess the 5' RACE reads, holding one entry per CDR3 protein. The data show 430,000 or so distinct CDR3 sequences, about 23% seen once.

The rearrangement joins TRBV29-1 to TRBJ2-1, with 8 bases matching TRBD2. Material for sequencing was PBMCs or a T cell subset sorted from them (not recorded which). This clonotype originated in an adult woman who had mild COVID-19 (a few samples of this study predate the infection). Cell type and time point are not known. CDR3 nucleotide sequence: TGCAGCGTTGCCGGACTAGCTCAGGGTGAGCAGTTCTTC. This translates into CSVAGLAQGEQFF.